Shown below are 32 T cell receptor beta chains from a single sample sequenced in a study of T cell repertoires in cytomegalovirus infection. TCRdb recomputed calls from the reads with MiXCR, one row per CDR3 protein. The sample has 210,000 or so distinct CDR3 sequences; approximately 7% are singletons. The source material was PBMCs. The receptors shown here come from a human donor in good health (CMV status not recorded). Some clones in this sample may be carry-over from other donors' samples.

This clonotype was observed a few times. The V gene is TRBV4-2, the J gene TRBJ1-2, with a tentative D call TRBD1 (6 bases). With 0 bases removed from V and 4 bases from J, the gap between germline ends came to 12 bases. The CDR3 has 15 residues. Germline V gene sequence: CDR1 LGHNA, CDR2 YNFKEQ. CDR3 DNA: TGTGCCAGCAGCCAAGAAAGAGGACAGACCTATGGCTACACCTTC. Its protein is CASSQERGQTYGYTF.

This clonotype was found many times. The chain employs TRBV5-5 and TRBJ1-2; D remains unclear. Trimming left V 0 bases short and J 6 bases short, with 9 bases between. Looked up from germline, CDR1 is SGHKS and CDR2 is YYEKEE (reference sequence). This CDR3 has 13 amino acids. The chain's CDR3 is CASSLAAADGYTF. CDR3 coding DNA: TGTGCCAGCAGCTTGGCCGCGGCGGATGGCTACACCTTC.

This clonotype came up many times. This rearrangement joins TRBV27 to TRBJ2-1, with D possibly being TRBD1 or TRBD2 (6 bases each). The length of the CDR3 is 17 residues. V was pared by 10 bases and J by 0 bases, with 22 bases between. CDR1 and CDR2 (germline): MNHEY, SMNVEV (reference sequence). The CDR3 reads CATTIGGGVSSYNEQFF. The DNA for the CDR3 is TGTGCCACCACGATTGGAGGGGGAGTCAGCTCCTACAATGAGCAGTTCTTC.

The sample holds many counts of this clonotype. The chain combines TRBV28 with TRBJ2-7; 7 nucleotides line up with TRBD1. CDR1 is MDHEN, CDR2 SYDVKM, per germline. The CDR3 runs 15 residues. V lost 5 bases, J lost 5 bases, and 12 bases stayed unmatched. CDR3 sequence reads: CASSIPRQGGNEQYF. DNA of the CDR3: TGTGCCAGCAGTATTCCCCGACAGGGCGGCAACGAGCAGTACTTC.

This clonotype was recorded at least ten times. The gene calls are TRBV7-9 and TRBJ1-1; D unclear. The CDR3 covers 15 residues. Germline assignment: CDR1 SEHNR and CDR2 FQNEAQ (reference sequence). The V end was cut by 4 bases, the J end by 0 bases, with 12 bases between. CDR3 nucleotides: TGTGCCAGCAGCTACTCATCGATTTTGAACACTGAAGCTTTCTTT. Protein: CASSYSSILNTEAFF.

There are many counts of this clonotype. The chain links TRBV7-6 to TRBJ2-2, with D unresolved. The CDR3 loop spans 12 amino acids. The germline V and J ends were trimmed by 5 bases and 6 bases, with 7 bases remaining between them. Germline loops: CDR1 SGHVS, CDR2 FNYEAQ. This CDR3 is CASSPHPGELFF. In DNA form, the CDR3 reads TGTGCCAGCAGCCCCCATCCCGGGGAGCTGTTTTTT. The whole variable domain, filled in from reference TRBV7-6 and TRBJ2-2, reads GAGVSQSPRYKVTKRGQDVALRCDPISGHVSLYWYRQALGQGPEFLTYFNYEAQQDKSGLPNDRFSAERPEGSISTLTIQRTEQRDSAMYRCASSPHPGELFFGEGSRLTVL.

V gene TRBV20-1 combines with J gene TRBJ1-4; unclear D gene. The CDR3 consists of 13 residues. Germline-derived CDR1 and CDR2 are DFQATT and SNEGSKA (reference sequence). The ends were cut back, 6 bases at V and 7 bases at J, with 15 bases in the middle. The CDR3 DNA reads as TGCAGTGCCTCAGCCACCATGGGTGAAAAACTGTTTTTT. It codes for CSASATMGEKLFF.

The V call is TRBV5-1, the J call TRBJ1-2; possibly TRBD1 for D (5 bases). Trimming removed 7 bases from V and 2 bases from J, with 27 bases in between. CDR3 length equals 18 residues. Germline assignment: CDR1 SGHRS and CDR2 YFSETQ. The CDR3 sequence is CASRLSGASFFFNYGYTF. DNA for the CDR3: TGCGCCAGCCGCCTGTCCGGGGCATCATTTTTTTTCAACTATGGCTACACCTTC.

This clonotype has at least ten counts. V usage is TRBV29-1 and J usage is TRBJ1-3; D not certain. Germline-derived CDR1 and CDR2 are SQVTM and ANQGSEA. V was cut by 7 bases and J by 4 bases, with 8 bases left in between. The CDR3 has 11 amino acids. CDR3 protein: CSAPRGNTIYF. DNA of the CDR3: TGCAGCGCTCCTCGCGGAAACACCATATATTTT.

This clonotype has a handful of counts. This sequence joins TRBV20-1 and TRBJ1-2, with 9 bases lining up with TRBD1. V shed 6 bases, J shed 4 bases, and the junction held 3 bases outside the gene matches. This CDR3 has 12 amino acids. Germline CDR1 DFQATT, CDR2 SNEGSKA (reference sequence). The CDR3 loop reads CSAGTGLYGYTF. Here the CDR3 DNA reads TGCAGTGCCGGGACAGGGCTCTATGGCTACACCTTC.

The chain joins TRBV9 to TRBJ1-2; 7 bases align to TRBD1. From germline, CDR1 is SGDLS and CDR2 YYNGEE. The J segment lost 4 bases and the V segment lost 3 bases, leaving 6 bases of the junction unmatched. CDR3 length: 14 amino acids. CDR3 DNA: TGTGCCAGCAGCGAACGGACAGGATCCTATGGCTACACCTTC. The encoded protein is CASSERTGSYGYTF.

This clonotype came up many times. The rearrangement uses TRBV7-9 and TRBJ2-7; either TRBD1 or TRBD2 may supply D (5 bases each). V lost 4 bases, J lost 3 bases, and 10 bases lay in between. This CDR3 spans 13 amino acids. Germline values: CDR1 SEHNR, CDR2 FQNEAQ (reference sequence). This chain's CDR3 is CASSSGTYYEQYF. The CDR3 DNA follows: TGTGCCAGCAGCTCCGGGACCTACTACGAGCAGTACTTC.

This clonotype occurred many times. The chain recombines TRBV7-2 with TRBJ2-1; D possibly corresponds to TRBD2 (6 bases). The V and J ends lost 3 bases and 6 bases respectively, with 15 bases between them. Germline V lookup: CDR1 SGHTA, CDR2 FQGNSA. This CDR3 is 15 amino acids long. The CDR3 here is CASSLTSHGSNEQFF. The CDR3 nucleotides read TGTGCCAGCAGCTTGACTAGTCACGGTAGCAATGAGCAGTTCTTC. The whole variable domain, filled in from reference TRBV7-2 and TRBJ2-1, reads GAGVSQSPSNKVTEKGKDVELRCDPISGHTALYWYRQSLGQGLEFLIYFQGNSAPDKSGLPSDRFSAERTGGSVSTLTIQRTQQEDSAVYLCASSLTSHGSNEQFFGPGTRLTVL.

This clonotype was counted many times. The rearrangement links TRBV12-3 or TRBV12-4 to TRBJ2-6, with no clear D. The V gene lost 5 bases and the J gene lost 0 bases, with 8 bases spanning the gap. CDR3 length: 15 residues. CDR3: CASSHKSSGANVLTF. CDR3 sequence (DNA): TGTGCCAGCAGTCATAAGAGCTCTGGGGCCAACGTCCTGACTTTC.

This clonotype was seen many times. The J gene is TRBJ1-3, the V gene TRBV20-1; D is undetermined. Trimming took 0 bases from V and 0 from J, leaving 12 bases between them. The CDR3 sequence is 16 residues long. The germline V gene has CDR1 DFQATT and CDR2 SNEGSKA (reference sequence). CDR3 DNA sequence: TGCAGTGCTAGAGATGTTAGTCGGGCCTCTGGAAACACCATATATTTT. Amino acids: CSARDVSRASGNTIYF.

The chain uses TRBV29-1 and TRBJ1-2; 7 nucleotides agree with TRBD1. The CDR3 covers 14 residues. Germline CDR1 reads SQVTM; CDR2 reads ANQGSEA. V lost 5 bases, J lost 9 bases, and 15 bases stayed unmatched. For the CDR3, the DNA is TGCAGCGTTCATAGGACAGGCAGCCTATCTAGCTACACCTTC. Residues: CSVHRTGSLSSYTF.

This clonotype occurred many times. The chain combines TRBV12-5 with TRBJ1-1; TRBD1 might be the D (5 bases). CDR3 length equals 13 residues. The V and J ends lost 2 bases and 8 bases respectively, with 12 bases between them. Germline V gives CDR1 LGHNT, CDR2 FRNRAP. CDR3 in amino acids: CASGLKGGAEAFF. In DNA form, the CDR3 reads TGTGCTAGTGGTTTGAAGGGAGGGGCAGAAGCTTTCTTT.

This clonotype was recorded many times. This chain links TRBV14 with TRBJ2-7, with D perhaps matching TRBD1 or TRBD2 (5 bases each). The germline gives CDR1 SGHDN, CDR2 FVKESK. Trimming left V 4 bases short and J 3 bases short, with 16 bases between. There are 15 residues in the CDR3. CDR3 region: CASSPFGAGDYEQYF. The CDR3 DNA reads as TGTGCCAGCAGCCCCTTTGGGGCCGGGGACTACGAGCAGTACTTC.

This clonotype turned up a few times. This chain links TRBV29-1 with TRBJ2-1, with 10 nucleotides matching TRBD2. Germline V lookup: CDR1 SQVTM, CDR2 ANQGSEA. Trimming at V came to 5 bases and at J to 5 bases, leaving 6 bases not matched to a gene. The CDR3 loop spans 14 amino acids. The CDR3 spells CSVSGTSENNEQFF. CDR3 in DNA: TGCAGCGTTTCCGGGACTAGCGAGAACAATGAGCAGTTCTTC.

In its sample, this clonotype was seen a few times. The chain employs TRBV9 and TRBJ1-1; D possibly corresponds to TRBD1 (5 bases). V was shortened by 3 bases and J by 5 bases, with 11 bases between the two germline ends. The V gene's germline CDR1 is SGDLS and CDR2 YYNGEE. The CDR3 contains 13 residues. In nucleotides, the CDR3 is TGTGCCAGCAGCGGGAGGACACGTACTGAAGCTTTCTTT. It yields the protein CASSGRTRTEAFF.

The chain couples TRBV5-1 to TRBJ2-1; 11 nucleotides align to TRBD2. Germline V gene lookup returns CDR1 SGHRS and CDR2 YFSETQ. The trim removed 4 bases at V and 7 bases at J, leaving 7 bases unmatched. The CDR3 is made up of 15 amino acids. The CDR3 DNA is TGCGCCAGCAGCGAGACTAGCGGGGTGGGGAATGAGCAGTTCTTC. This encodes CASSETSGVGNEQFF.

The sample holds a few counts of this clonotype. The gene calls are TRBV3-1 and TRBJ1-5; D possibly corresponds to TRBD1 (5 bases). V was pared by 2 bases and J by 7 bases, with 15 bases between. This CDR3 comprises 15 residues. Germline values: CDR1 LGHDT, CDR2 YNNKEL (reference sequence). The CDR3, as DNA: TGTGCCAGCAGCCAAAGTGGGACCGGGGAGCAGCCCCAGCATTTT. Translation: CASSQSGTGEQPQHF.

This clonotype was observed many times. The chain carries TRBV20-1 and TRBJ2-5; D is uncertain. V gave up 6 bases and J gave up 2 bases, with 13 bases separating them. Germline CDR1 DFQATT, CDR2 SNEGSKA (reference sequence). This CDR3 has 13 residues. The DNA of the CDR3 is TGCAGTGCCCCTCTCACTACTCAAGAGACCCAGTACTTC. Translating it yields CSAPLTTQETQYF.

This clonotype was observed at least ten times. CDR3 in DNA: TGTGCCAGCCAAGGACAGGGGGCGCGAAAGTACGAAAAACTGTTTTTT. It translates to CASQGQGARKYEKLFF. The genes are TRBV28 and TRBJ1-4; 11 bases map to TRBD1. The CDR3 is 16 amino acids. V lost 8 bases, J lost 8 bases, and 13 bases stayed unmatched. From germline, CDR1 is MDHEN and CDR2 SYDVKM.

This clonotype was found many times. This rearrangement joins TRBV6-2 or TRBV6-3 to TRBJ1-5; D not certain. The V end lost 7 bases, the J end lost 0 bases, and 16 bases lay between the germline ends. CDR1 is MNHEY, CDR2 SVGEGT, per germline. This CDR3 is built from 16 residues. This CDR3 reads CASTRGRAASNQPQHF. CDR3 coding DNA: TGTGCCAGCACCCGAGGGAGGGCTGCTAGCAATCAGCCCCAGCATTTT.

This clonotype was counted many times. The V and J genes are TRBV7-2 and TRBJ1-5; D perhaps matches TRBD1 (6 bases). This CDR3 is built from 16 residues. Deletions cut 5 bases from V and 0 bases from J, with 14 bases between. Germline values: CDR1 SGHTA, CDR2 FQGNSA. CDR3 region: CASSPTDSYSNQPQHF. The CDR3 bases are TGTGCCAGCAGCCCAACGGACAGCTATAGCAATCAGCCCCAGCATTTT.

This clonotype was seen repeatedly, ten times or more. This chain connects TRBV7-2 to TRBJ2-2; 8 bases map to TRBD1. From germline, CDR1 is SGHTA and CDR2 FQGNSA. This CDR3 is 14 amino acids long. The V and J ends lost 1 base and 8 bases, in that order; junction bases with no gene match: 3. Here the CDR3 DNA reads TGTGCCAGCAGCTTAGTGGGACAGGAAGGGGAGCTGTTTTTT. Its translation is CASSLVGQEGELFF.

This chain uses TRBV20-1 with TRBJ2-7; 7 bases are shared with TRBD1. In germline, CDR1 is DFQATT, CDR2 SNEGSKA (reference sequence). The CDR3 covers 15 residues. V gave up 6 bases and J gave up 3 bases; unmatched junction bases: 14. The CDR3, as DNA: TGCAGTGCCACACGCCCAGGGGGAATCGTCTACGAGCAGTACTTC. Amino acid sequence: CSATRPGGIVYEQYF.

This clonotype showed up many times. This CDR3 reads CSASNLAGGLGDEQFF. CDR3 coding DNA: TGCAGTGCTAGCAATCTAGCGGGGGGGCTTGGCGATGAGCAGTTCTTC. The chain links TRBV20-1 to TRBJ2-1, with 12 bases that match TRBD2. Germline loops: CDR1 DFQATT, CDR2 SNEGSKA (reference sequence). Trimming cost V 3 bases and J 8 bases; bases outside gene matches: 11. This CDR3 spans 16 amino acids.

This clonotype was recorded at least ten times. The chain recombines TRBV5-1 with TRBJ1-1; a possible D gene is TRBD1 (5 bases). This CDR3 has 15 amino acids. Trimming pared 4 bases from V and 4 bases from J, leaving 17 bases between. Germline-derived CDR1 and CDR2 are SGHRS and YFSETQ. The CDR3 DNA reads TGCGCCAGCAGCGGGGGGGGGAGGGAGGGCACTGAAGCTTTCTTT. Its protein product is CASSGGGREGTEAFF.

This clonotype has ten or more counts. The chain links TRBV6-1 to TRBJ2-2; D might be TRBD2 (7 bases). Trimming removed 2 bases at V and 0 bases at J, with 16 bases between. Looked up from germline, CDR1 is MNHNS and CDR2 is SASEGT. The CDR3 length is 18 residues. In nucleotides, the CDR3 is TGTGCCAGCAGTGAATTAGGCGGGGGCGGGCCGAACACCGGGGAGCTGTTTTTT. It specifies CASSELGGGGPNTGELFF.

V usage is TRBV20-1 and J usage is TRBJ2-1; TRBD1 matches at 7 bases. The CDR3 has 13 residues. Germline CDR1 reads DFQATT; CDR2 reads SNEGSKA (reference sequence). Germline trimming cut 6 bases from V and 5 bases from J; bases unmatched to any gene: 7. The CDR3 region is CSARRDRNNEQFF. The CDR3 DNA reads TGCAGTGCCCGCCGGGACAGAAACAATGAGCAGTTCTTC.